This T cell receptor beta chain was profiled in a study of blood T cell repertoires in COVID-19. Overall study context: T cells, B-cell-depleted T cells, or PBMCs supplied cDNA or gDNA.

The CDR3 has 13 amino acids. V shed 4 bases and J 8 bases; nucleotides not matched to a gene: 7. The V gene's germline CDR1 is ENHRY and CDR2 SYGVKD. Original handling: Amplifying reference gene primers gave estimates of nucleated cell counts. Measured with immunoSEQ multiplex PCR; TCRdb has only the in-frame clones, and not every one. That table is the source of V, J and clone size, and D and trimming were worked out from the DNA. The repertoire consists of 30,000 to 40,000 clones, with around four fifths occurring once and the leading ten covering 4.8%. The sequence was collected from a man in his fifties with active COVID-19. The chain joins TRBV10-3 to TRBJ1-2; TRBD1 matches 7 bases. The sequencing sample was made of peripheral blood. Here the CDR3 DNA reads TGTGCCATCAGTGCGACAGGGACGGGCGGCTACACCTTC. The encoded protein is CAISATGTGGYTF.